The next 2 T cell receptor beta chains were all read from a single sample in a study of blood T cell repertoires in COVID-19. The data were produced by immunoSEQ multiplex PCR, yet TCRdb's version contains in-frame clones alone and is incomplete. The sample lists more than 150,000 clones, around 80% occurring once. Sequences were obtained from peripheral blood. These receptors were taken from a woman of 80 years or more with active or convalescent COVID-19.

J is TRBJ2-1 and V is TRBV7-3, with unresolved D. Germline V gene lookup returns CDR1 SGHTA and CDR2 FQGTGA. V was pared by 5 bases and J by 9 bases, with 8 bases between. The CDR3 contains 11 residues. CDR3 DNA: TGTGCCAGCAGCGTAGATGGTGAGCAGTTCTTC. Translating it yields CASSVDGEQFF.

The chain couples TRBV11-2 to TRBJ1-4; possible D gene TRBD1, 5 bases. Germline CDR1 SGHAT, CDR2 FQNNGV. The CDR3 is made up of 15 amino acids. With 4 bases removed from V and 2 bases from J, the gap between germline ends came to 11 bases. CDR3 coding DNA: TGTGCCAGCAGCTCGAAGGGGTTCACTAATGAAAAACTGTTTTTT. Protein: CASSSKGFTNEKLFF. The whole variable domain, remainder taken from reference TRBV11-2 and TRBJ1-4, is EAGVAQSPRYKIIEKRQSVAFWCNPISGHATLYWYQQILGQGPKLLIQFQNNGVVDDSQLPKDRFSAERLKGVDSTLKIQPAKLEDSAVYLCASSSKGFTNEKLFFGSGTQLSVL.